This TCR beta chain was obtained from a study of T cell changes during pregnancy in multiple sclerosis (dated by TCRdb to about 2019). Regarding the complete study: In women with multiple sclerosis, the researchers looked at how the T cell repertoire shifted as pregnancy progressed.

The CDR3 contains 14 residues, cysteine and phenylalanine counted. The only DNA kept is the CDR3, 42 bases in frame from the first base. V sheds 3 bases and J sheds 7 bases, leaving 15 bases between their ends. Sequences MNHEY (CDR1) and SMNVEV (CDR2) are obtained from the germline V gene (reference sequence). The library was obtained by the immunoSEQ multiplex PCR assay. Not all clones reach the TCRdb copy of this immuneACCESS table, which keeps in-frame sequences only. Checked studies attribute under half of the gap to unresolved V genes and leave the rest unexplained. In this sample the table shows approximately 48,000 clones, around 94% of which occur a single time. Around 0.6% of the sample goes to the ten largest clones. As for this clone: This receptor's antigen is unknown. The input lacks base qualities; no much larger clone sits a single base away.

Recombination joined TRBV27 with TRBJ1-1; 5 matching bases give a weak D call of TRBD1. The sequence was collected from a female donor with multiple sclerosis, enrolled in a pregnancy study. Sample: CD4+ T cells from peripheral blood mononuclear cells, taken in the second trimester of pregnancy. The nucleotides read TGTGCCAGCAGTTTGGGCTGGGGCGCCGGTGAAGCTTTCTTT. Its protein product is CASSLGWGAGEAFF.